This paragraph covers one TCR beta chain sequence. Its recognized antigen is unknown. No base quality information exists; no much larger clone differs at one position. Genomic DNA was isolated from the sorted cells so that the TCRbeta CDR3 region could be sequenced. The immunoSEQ Assay was used for sequencing of TCRbeta CDR3 regions. Entries here come from immuneACCESS through TCRdb and include only in-frame sequences with V and J called. Some clones fail to appear in such tables; in the studies checked, an unresolved V gene covers under half of the shortfall, and the cause of the remainder is unknown. The sample data list around 20,000 clones, and about two thirds of these were observed just once. About 24% of the sample is in the top ten clones. The data were obtained in a study of OX40 agonist ivuxolimab in advanced cancers. About the investigation overall: Ivuxolimab, which targeted the costimulatory receptor OX40 (CD134), was an agonistic, fully human IgG2 monoclonal antibody. Intravenous ivuxolimab was administered to patients every 2 weeks at six dose levels: 0.01, 0.1, 0.3, 1.5, 3 and 10 mg/kg. Of the 50 or so patients in dose escalation, 19 had hepatocellular carcinoma, some 15 had melanoma, 9 had renal cell carcinoma and 9 had head and neck cancer. The dose-escalation cohort was around 83% male with a mean age of about 54 years, ranging from about 23 to 85. Prior anti-PD-1, anti-PD-L1 or anti-CTLA-4 therapy was permitted, and checkpoint inhibitors had been received by roughly two fifths of dose-escalation patients. Partial responses occurred in three dose-escalation patients, of whom one had hepatocellular carcinoma and two had cutaneous melanoma. The point of sequencing TCRbeta in the periphery was to test whether ivuxolimab changed TCR sequence diversity and drove clonal T-cell expansion. The paper reports the monotherapy dose-escalation portion (N of about 52 patients) of the phase I ivuxolimab trial. On the study overall, not on this receptor specifically: At doses of 0.1 to 3.0 mg/kg, clonal expansion of both CD4+ and CD8+ blood T cells was observed from baseline to week 6. The antigen specificity of the peripheral T cells that underwent clonal expansion was not determined. After ivuxolimab, more expanded clones were found on average in CD8+ T cells than in CD4+ T cells. In the 0.1-3.0 mg/kg groups, partial responders had among the lowest normalized peripheral clonal expansion, particularly in CD8+ T cells. Low levels of normalized T-cell clonal expansion were also shown by some nonresponding patients.

The trial excluded patients who had a history of autoimmune disease or were on systemic immunosuppression. Peripheral blood for TCR sequencing was collected from all dose cohorts at baseline, on cycle 4 day 1, and on cycle 7 day 1. The samples were taken from a phase I, first-in-human, multicenter, open-label dose-escalation trial of ivuxolimab. Adults with locally advanced or metastatic melanoma, renal cell, hepatocellular, or head and neck squamous cell carcinoma were enrolled in the trial. CD4+ and CD8+ T cells were sorted separately from peripheral blood before TCR sequencing. The TCR was taken from an adult with an advanced solid tumor such as melanoma, head and neck, liver or kidney cancer. This specimen was CD4+ or CD8+ T cells sorted from blood, taken in a trial of the OX40 agonist ivuxolimab.

Here the CDR3 is given as CASSLGPNTGELFF. In nucleotide form, the sequence is TGTGCCAGCAGCTTGGGTCCGAACACCGGGGAGCTGTTTTTT. The rearrangement joined TRBV5-4 to TRBJ2-2, with the D gene not clear enough to name. The germline V gene (reference sequence) provides CDR1 SGHNT and CDR2 YYREEE. V is cut by 0 bases and J by 0 bases, and the space between the germline ends is 3 bases. From cysteine to phenylalanine, the CDR3 is 14 amino acids long. CDR3 DNA is the only sequence kept; it has 42 bases, read in frame from the first base.